These T cell receptor beta chains were read from a single sample in a study of cytomegalovirus exposure and HLA in healthy donors. Profiling relied on immunoSEQ multiplex PCR, and the TCRdb table lists in-frame clones only, not all of them. The listing contains 150,000 to 200,000 clones. Sequencing used PBMCs. The receptors come from an older woman in good health and CMV-seronegative. Both conserved end residues are part of each CDR3. Each record gives: V gene, D gene, J gene, CDR3 length, CDR3 DNA, CDR3 protein. The D gene is left open where the match is weak.

V gene: TRBV7-6
D gene: TRBD2
J gene: TRBJ2-7
CDR3 length: 16
CDR3 DNA: TGTGCCAGCAGCTCTCCCGGGACTAGCGGGAGAGGCGAGCAGTACTTC
CDR3 protein: CASSSPGTSGRGEQYF

V gene: TRBV13
D gene: -
J gene: TRBJ2-1
CDR3 length: 15
CDR3 DNA: TGTGCCAGCAGCTTAGTGGCAGGGCCTATCAATGAGCAGTTCTTC
CDR3 protein: CASSLVAGPINEQFF

V gene: TRBV30
D gene: -
J gene: TRBJ1-4
CDR3 length: 14
CDR3 DNA: TGTGCCTGGCTAGGAGGACCGACGGGGGAAAAACTGTTTTTT
CDR3 protein: CAWLGGPTGEKLFF

V gene: TRBV19
D gene: -
J gene: TRBJ2-5
CDR3 length: 17
CDR3 DNA: TGTGCCAGTAGTATAGATAGAGAGGGAACCTTCCAAGAGACCCAGTACTTC
CDR3 protein: CASSIDREGTFQETQYF

V gene: TRBV7-9
D gene: -
J gene: TRBJ2-1
CDR3 length: 15
CDR3 DNA: TGTGCCAGCAGCTTACCTCGAATCGGTTTCGATGAGCAGTTCTTC
CDR3 protein: CASSLPRIGFDEQFF

V gene: TRBV9
D gene: -
J gene: TRBJ1-2
CDR3 length: 16
CDR3 DNA: TGTGCCAGCAGCGTAGTTAGCCGGACTGAGGTTCTAGGCTACACCTTC
CDR3 protein: CASSVVSRTEVLGYTF

V gene: TRBV9
D gene: TRBD1
J gene: TRBJ1-3
CDR3 length: 15
CDR3 DNA: TGTGCCAGCAGCCCCCGACAGGGTATAACGAACACCATATATTTT
CDR3 protein: CASSPRQGITNTIYF

V gene: TRBV9
D gene: TRBD1
J gene: TRBJ1-3
CDR3 length: 15
CDR3 DNA: TGTGCCAGCAGCTCGACAGGGGGCACTGGAAACACCATATATTTT
CDR3 protein: CASSSTGGTGNTIYF

V gene: TRBV9
D gene: TRBD1
J gene: TRBJ2-2
CDR3 length: 15
CDR3 DNA: TGTGCCAGCAGTTGGACAGGGTGGGACACCGGGGAGCTGTTTTTT
CDR3 protein: CASSWTGWDTGELFF

V gene: TRBV20-1
D gene: -
J gene: TRBJ2-5
CDR3 length: 10
CDR3 DNA: TGCAGTGCTGGACAAGAGATCCAGTACTTC
CDR3 protein: CSAGQEIQYF

V gene: TRBV18
D gene: TRBD1
J gene: TRBJ1-1
CDR3 length: 15
CDR3 DNA: TGTGCCAGCTCACTTCTGGACAGGTTGAACACTGAAGCTTTCTTT
CDR3 protein: CASSLLDRLNTEAFF

V gene: TRBV7-3
D gene: TRBD2
J gene: TRBJ2-2
CDR3 length: 16
CDR3 DNA: TGTGCCAGCAGCCCAAGGGGGGGACTAGCGGTCGGGGAGCTGTTTTTT
CDR3 protein: CASSPRGGLAVGELFF

V gene: TRBV2
D gene: TRBD1
J gene: TRBJ1-1
CDR3 length: 15
CDR3 DNA: TGTGCCAGCAGCCCACAGGGGGCCCATAACACTGAAGCTTTCTTT
CDR3 protein: CASSPQGAHNTEAFF

V gene: TRBV6-5
D gene: TRBD2
J gene: TRBJ2-5
CDR3 length: 16
CDR3 DNA: TGTGCCAGCAGTTACTCAAGAAGCGGGGGACAAGAGACCCAGTACTTC
CDR3 protein: CASSYSRSGGQETQYF

V gene: TRBV29-1
D gene: -
J gene: TRBJ2-1
CDR3 length: 14
CDR3 DNA: TGCAGCGTGGGCGGGAAGGACTCCTACAATGAGCAGTTCTTC
CDR3 protein: CSVGGKDSYNEQFF

V gene: TRBV7-3
D gene: -
J gene: TRBJ1-1
CDR3 length: 13
CDR3 DNA: TGTGCCAGCAGCTTAGGCGGTGGGACTGAAGCTTTCTTT
CDR3 protein: CASSLGGGTEAFF

V gene: TRBV4-3
D gene: TRBD2
J gene: TRBJ2-2
CDR3 length: 14
CDR3 DNA: TGCGCCAGCAGCCAAGATACGGGGGGCGGGGAGCTGTTTTTT
CDR3 protein: CASSQDTGGGELFF

V gene: TRBV5-5
D gene: TRBD2
J gene: TRBJ2-7
CDR3 length: 16
CDR3 DNA: TGTGCCAGCAGCCCGGGCCCTAGCGGGGGGGCCTACGAGCAGTACTTC
CDR3 protein: CASSPGPSGGAYEQYF

V gene: TRBV7-2
D gene: -
J gene: TRBJ1-5
CDR3 length: 18
CDR3 DNA: TGTGCCAGCAGCTTGCAAGGTACATGGGGCCATAGCAATCAGCCCCAGCATTTT
CDR3 protein: CASSLQGTWGHSNQPQHF

V gene: TRBV19
D gene: TRBD1
J gene: TRBJ1-1
CDR3 length: 16
CDR3 DNA: TGTGCCAGTAGTCTTGACAGGGGCAGGATGAACACTGAAGCTTTCTTT
CDR3 protein: CASSLDRGRMNTEAFF

V gene: TRBV27
D gene: TRBD1
J gene: TRBJ1-1
CDR3 length: 16
CDR3 DNA: TGTGCCAGCAGACTAGAGGAGGGGGCGATGAACACTGAAGCTTTCTTT
CDR3 protein: CASRLEEGAMNTEAFF

V gene: TRBV5-4
D gene: TRBD1
J gene: TRBJ1-2
CDR3 length: 13
CDR3 DNA: TGTGCCAGCAGCGGTCGGGACAGCTATGGCTACACCTTC
CDR3 protein: CASSGRDSYGYTF

V gene: TRBV4-1
D gene: TRBD1
J gene: TRBJ1-5
CDR3 length: 17
CDR3 DNA: TGCGCCAGCAGCCGGGGGGCAGGGGGAGTAAACAATCAGCCCCAGCATTTT
CDR3 protein: CASSRGAGGVNNQPQHF

V gene: TRBV7-9
D gene: TRBD1
J gene: TRBJ2-7
CDR3 length: 13
CDR3 DNA: TGTGCCAGCAGCCTGGGGACAGAAGGCGAGCAGTACTTC
CDR3 protein: CASSLGTEGEQYF

V gene: TRBV9
D gene: TRBD2
J gene: TRBJ2-1
CDR3 length: 17
CDR3 DNA: TGTGCCAGCAGCGCCGGTCGGGGGGGGACTCGGTACAATGAGCAGTTCTTC
CDR3 protein: CASSAGRGGTRYNEQFF

V gene: TRBV7-9
D gene: -
J gene: TRBJ2-3
CDR3 length: 11
CDR3 DNA: TGTGCCGGCGGGTCCGTAGATACGCAGTATTTT
CDR3 protein: CAGGSVDTQYF

V gene: TRBV7-9
D gene: -
J gene: TRBJ2-1
CDR3 length: 13
CDR3 DNA: TGTGCCAGCAGCTGGCTCAGTGGTCATGAGCAGTTCTTC
CDR3 protein: CASSWLSGHEQFF

V gene: TRBV14
D gene: -
J gene: TRBJ1-1
CDR3 length: 16
CDR3 DNA: TGTGCCAGCAGCCAAGGGGGCAGGGGAAAGGGCACTGAAGCTTTCTTT
CDR3 protein: CASSQGGRGKGTEAFF

V gene: TRBV9
D gene: -
J gene: TRBJ1-3
CDR3 length: 14
CDR3 DNA: TGTGCCAGCAGCGTCGCGGTCTCTGGAAACACCATATATTTT
CDR3 protein: CASSVAVSGNTIYF

V gene: TRBV6-5
D gene: TRBD1
J gene: TRBJ2-7
CDR3 length: 16
CDR3 DNA: TGTGCCAGCAGTTACTCGAAGGGACAGATCTCCTACGAGCAGTACTTC
CDR3 protein: CASSYSKGQISYEQYF